This TCR beta chain derives from a study of OX40 agonist ivuxolimab in advanced cancers. Overall study context: In this cohort, patients received ivuxolimab, an agonistic anti-OX40 (CD134) antibody. Earlier anti-PD-1, anti-PD-L1 or anti-CTLA-4 therapy was permitted; roughly 37% had received some.

Overall study findings and caveats: What antigens the expanded peripheral T cells recognized was never established. Researchers report that CD8+ T cells had, on average, more expanded clones than CD4+.

V was pared by 2 bases and J by 0 bases, with 8 bases of the junction left unmatched. The CDR3 runs to 18 residues. The germline CDR1 and CDR2 sequences are MNHEY and SMNVEV (reference sequence). With regard to this clone: The antigen is unknown.

Clones were read by immunoSEQ multiplex PCR, and TCRdb kept only the in-frame ones, dropping some. The data contain about 59,000 clones, about 90% of them singletons. This clonotype was obtained from an adult with an advanced solid tumor such as melanoma, head and neck, liver or kidney cancer. This chain connects TRBV27 to TRBJ2-1; 9 bases are a match to TRBD2. Source: CD4+ or CD8+ T cells sorted from blood, taken in a trial of the OX40 agonist ivuxolimab. For the CDR3, the DNA is TGTGCCAGCAGTTTAAAGGCGGGAGGGCCCAGCTCCTACAATGAGCAGTTCTTC. It is translated as CASSLKAGGPSSYNEQFF.